This T cell receptor (beta chain) was found in a study of identifying expanded T cells in peripheral blood (dated by TCRdb to between 2018 and 2020). General notes on the study: Technical replicates were generated by sequencing separate aliquots of the same genomic DNA pool, and four replicates were compared pairwise.

This clone has a single count. The clone's antigen remains unknown. No much larger clone exists at a distance of one base, and base qualities are not known. Summary of the overall study and its limitations: The authors expected that over much longer intervals, such as months to years, biological variance in healthy repertoires might increase even further. Across all healthy-donor time intervals, the beta-binomial model significantly cut both the number of clones called differentially abundant and the false-positive rate. The binomial model flagged about 1.2 differentially abundant clones between technical replicates, compared with approximately 15 over around 2 weeks and 19 over about four weeks. Across all healthy donors, variance in clone template counts between approximately two-week samples was found to increase significantly with total template count.

During the collection period, no immune events, such as infections, were documented for the healthy donors. Healthy-donor blood repertoires served as a training cohort to calibrate time-dependent variance in a beta-binomial model of T-cell clone differential abundance. The training cohort was composed of roughly 10 healthy donors, 3 female and 7 male. The donors were between roughly 25 and 70 years old, with an average age of about 47 years. Whole blood was collected from each healthy donor at three time points spaced approximately 2 weeks apart and obtained from a commercial supplier. Genomic DNA was extracted from unsorted whole blood for immunosequencing. The CDR3 has 13 amino acids, counting the end cysteine and phenylalanine. Kept here is only the CDR3 DNA, which spans 39 bases and is read in frame from base 1. The germline V gene encodes CDR1 MNHNY and CDR2 SVGAGI (reference sequence). V is shortened by 5 bases, J by 0 bases, and the region joining them spans 7 bases.

TCRbeta CDR3 regions were profiled by bias-controlled multiplex PCR amplification of genomic DNA with the immunoSEQ Assay. In the authors' own workflow: The absolute abundance of each unique TCRbeta CDR3 region was quantified after sequences were collapsed and filtered. Differential abundance was tested with a binomial (Fisher-equivalent) model and with a beta-binomial model adding time-dependent variance fitted from healthy donors. Any clone with fewer than 5 combined templates was excluded, and a clone was called differentially abundant if its Benjamini-Hochberg FDR was below 0.01. Beta-binomial variance was modeled as a function of total template count across the two samples using the form v = (b*log(k)+a)^2. TCRdb retrieved this table from immuneACCESS and kept in-frame rearrangements only. Not all clones are present; in checked studies, unresolved V genes account for under half, and no reason is known for the remainder. V and J calls and clone size are those listed in that table; D and trimming were worked out from the DNA. This sample holds about 85,000 clones; around nine tenths were observed only once. The top ten hold around 20% of the sample.

The specimen was blood. Recombination connected TRBV6-6 to TRBJ1-1, with the D gene not confidently named. The sequence was collected from a person between 18 and 69 years old in good health. The CDR3 protein: CASSGILNTEAFF. The DNA reads TGTGCCAGCAGTGGCATACTGAACACTGAAGCTTTCTTT.